The source of this T cell receptor (beta chain) is a study of T cell changes during pregnancy in multiple sclerosis. The V gene's germline CDR1 is SGHVS and CDR2 FNYEAQ. The length of the CDR3 is 17 residues. The V and J ends lost 4 bases and 9 bases, in that order; junction bases with no gene match: 14. Assay used: immunoSEQ multiplex PCR; TCRdb lists only in-frame clones, some missing. The sample has over 55,000 clones, 93% seen once. The chain carries TRBV7-6 and TRBJ2-1; 11 bases are shared with TRBD1. Sequencing used peripheral blood, obtained after pregnancy. The TCR sequence derives from a female donor with multiple sclerosis, enrolled in a pregnancy study. DNA of the CDR3: TGTGCCAGCAGCTCCGTGGGCTCGGGGACAGGGGGTAGTGAGCAGTTCTTC. It encodes CASSSVGSGTGGSEQFF.